This T cell receptor (beta chain) came from a study of blood T cells in healthy people across ages. General study findings and limits: Age brought a roughly linear fall in TCR beta diversity measured per million T cells.

The authors ran a second PCR of 7 to 11 cycles using a sample-barcoded 5' primer and a J-beta primer mix. TCRdb reprocessed the 5' RACE reads via MiXCR and lists one record per CDR3 protein. The sample lists some 1,800,000 distinct CDR3 sequences; approximately 39% were seen once. All donors came from Russia, were Caucasian and healthy, and spanned ages roughly 6 to 100. This clonotype has a handful of counts. Its antigen is unknown. The receptor comes from a human donor in good health. The sequencing input was blood.

CDR3 sequence: CASSRGGRLNEKLFF. Written as DNA, the CDR3 is TGTGCCAGCAGCCGAGGGGGGCGGCTTAATGAAAAACTGTTTTTT. This chain links TRBV11-2 with TRBJ1-4; a possible D gene is TRBD1 (6 bases). The length of the CDR3 is 15 residues. V was shortened by 5 bases and J by 4 bases, with 14 bases between the two germline ends. CDR1 SGHAT and CDR2 FQNNGV come from the germline V gene.